Here is one TCR beta chain with its context. Deep level was the assay's run setting. The replicate PCRs on unsorted PBMC were given about 300 ng DNA, which is 27,000 or so T cell genomes. Assay: immunoSEQ multiplex PCR; the TCRdb copy retains only in-frame clones and omits some. In the table there are about 460,000 clones, more than 70% of which are singletons. All donors were healthy HIV-negative adults lacking recent acute infections or vaccinations. This sample is drawn from a study of shared clonotypes between healthy human individuals. V lost 3 bases, J lost 7 bases, and 7 bases lay in between. This CDR3 has 11 amino acids. Germline CDR1 SNHLY, CDR2 FYNNEI.

The sequence was collected from a woman between 40 and 55 years old in good health. Some clones in this sample may be carry-over from other donors' samples. This sequence joins TRBV2 and TRBJ2-7, with D hard to call. Input material: PBMCs. The DNA of the CDR3 is TGTGCCAGCAGTGATCACCAGGAGCAGTACTTC. Encoded protein: CASSDHQEQYF.